The clone carrying this T cell receptor (beta chain) was seen repeatedly, ten times or more. The antigen is not known. The CDR3 consists of 16 residues. Germline V gene sequence: CDR1 SGHTA, CDR2 FQGNSA. V gave up 7 bases and J gave up 0 bases; unmatched junction bases: 9. The bulk TCR libraries were made with methods described before and with listed TCR primers. TCRdb used MiXCR to reprocess the PCR reads, holding one entry per CDR3 protein. Altogether about 640,000 distinct CDR3 sequences are present, 20% being singletons, with the ten largest covering under 0.95%. The source of the sample is a study of molecular identifiers for immune sequencing clone quantification. Overall study: Four of five RNA aliquots from approximately 20,000 or 100,000 naive CD8 T cells were sequenced.

Study-wide findings and caveats: Effector cells had over 99% of their molecules in clones above 20 RNA copies, while naive cells had under 1%. Barcodes shared by identical TCR molecules could lead to underestimated sizes of highly expanded clones.

Sequences were obtained from naive CD8+ T cells from blood, with Jurkat cell RNA spiked in. Subset of the sample: FACS-sorted CD8+CD4-CCR7+CD45RA+ naive T cells. The gene calls are TRBV7-2 and TRBJ2-1, with 7 bases fitting TRBD1. The origin of this receptor is a human donor in good health. Some libraries in this study had Jurkat cell RNA spiked in. DNA of the CDR3: TGTGCCAGCACCGGAGGACAGGCGAGCTCCTACAATGAGCAGTTCTTC. Translated, it gives CASTGGQASSYNEQFF.